Shown below are 10 T cell receptor delta chains from a single sample sequenced in a study of gamma delta lymphoproliferative disorders and STAT genes. The receptor sequences were amplified from genomic DNA of peripheral blood mononuclear cells. TCRdb ran CATT on the multiplex PCR reads. The sample yields about 2,100 delta-chain clones, about 1.5% seen once. Sequencing was done on a sample of blood. Receptors were obtained from a human donor in good health.

There are a few counts of this clone. The protein TCRdb lists belongs to a much larger clone and differs from this DNA's translation at residue 3, which points to a read error; the protein shown is made from the DNA. This CDR3 is CAPGDLEGRGTDKLIF. In DNA, the CDR3 is TGTGCTCCTGGGGATCTAGAAGGCCGGGGCACCGATAAACTCATCTTT. J is TRDJ1 and V is TRDV1; possible D gene TRDD3, 6 bases. CDR1 and CDR2 from the germline V gene are TSWWSYY and QGS. CDR3 length: 16 residues.

In this sample, this clone turned up a few times. The translation of this DNA and the TCRdb protein of a much larger clone differ at residue 12, probably owing to a read error; the protein shown here is translated from the DNA. The genes are TRDV2 and TRDJ1; 13 bases are a match to TRDD3. This CDR3 is 18 amino acids long. Germline loops: CDR1 GEAIGNYY, CDR2 EKD. V shed 3 bases, J shed 2 bases, and the junction held 11 bases outside the gene matches. This CDR3 is CACDPILGDTRRTDKLIF. The CDR3 region has the DNA TGTGCCTGTGACCCTATACTGGGGGATACGAGGAGGACCGATAAACTCATCTTT.

This clone was picked up a small number of times. This likely reflects a read error, since a far larger clone is one base away. Other DNA sequences of this sample code for an identical CDR3. The chain is built from TRAV23/DV6 and TRDJ1; TRDD3 matches at 8 bases. There are 17 residues in the CDR3. Germline values: CDR1 NTAFDY, CDR2 IRPDVSE (reference sequence). The CDR3 nucleotides read TGTGCAGCAAGCATGAGCGAGCTGGGGGAATCGGTGGGGAAACTCATTTTT. Encoded protein: CAASMSELGESVGKLIF.

The table lists this clone with a few counts. The translation of this DNA and the TCRdb protein of a much larger clone differ at residue 5, probably owing to a read error; the protein shown here is translated from the DNA. The chain links TRDV1 to TRDJ1, with 7 bases lining up with TRDD3. Germline CDR1 is TSWWSYY and CDR2 is QGS. The CDR3 totals 22 residues. The CDR3 loop is CALGKLEAEGYRSPRLGDKLIF. The CDR3 DNA follows: TGTGCTCTTGGGAAACTCGAAGCTGAGGGATACCGATCACCTAGACTGGGCGATAAACTCATCTTT.

This clone has just a few counts. This likely traces to a read error, being one base from a far larger clone. This specimen includes other DNA sequences encoding the same CDR3. The chain combines TRDV1 with TRDJ1; 8 positions match TRDD3. This CDR3 comprises 22 residues. Germline V gene lookup returns CDR1 TSWWSYY and CDR2 QGS. The V and J ends lost 2 bases and 2 bases, in that order; junction bases with no gene match: 25. DNA of the CDR3: TGTGCTCTTGGGGAAGGTTGGCCTTCCCCAGGGGACTGGGGGCTCCTTACCGATAAACTCATCTTT. The encoded protein is CALGEGWPSPGDWGLLTDKLIF.

Regarding this clone: The protein TCRdb gives is from a much larger clone and does not agree with this DNA's translation at residue 11, likely a read error; the protein shown here comes from the DNA. The gene calls are TRDV1 and TRDJ1; D is perhaps TRDD3 (5 bases). CDR1 and CDR2 (germline): TSWWSYY, QGS. The V and J ends lost 2 bases and 0 bases respectively, with 25 bases between them. CDR3 size: 20 residues. The CDR3 loop reads CALGEWGVGRRGPYTDKLIF. As DNA, the CDR3 is TGTGCTCTTGGGGAATGGGGCGTCGGACGTAGGGGACCGTACACCGATAAACTCATCTTT.

To note about this clone: Given a far larger clone just one base away, this is likely a sequencing read error. Other nucleotide sequences from this sample produce the same CDR3. The chain couples TRDV2 to TRDJ1; D unresolved. The germline V gene has CDR1 GEAIGNYY and CDR2 EKD. V gave up 7 bases and J gave up 0 bases, with 23 bases separating them. The CDR3 length is 17 residues. In DNA form, the CDR3 reads TGTGCCTGCGACTCCCTCGCGAGTCGCCGGTACACCGATAAACTCATCTTT. Residues: CACDSLASRRYTDKLIF.

This clone has a handful of counts. Other DNA sequences in this specimen translate into the identical CDR3. The J gene is given as TRDJ1, and the V gene is not called; the D call TRDD3 from the table was never checked on the DNA. The length of the CDR3 is 17 residues. The CDR3 region is CASLCLPSGYWGLKLIF. In DNA, the CDR3 is TGTGCTTCATTGTGCCTTCCTTCGGGGTACTGGGGGCTTAAACTCATCTTT.

This clone has more than one count but fewer than ten. The TCRdb protein comes from a much larger clone and disagrees with this DNA's translation at residue 5, likely due to a read error; the protein given here is derived from the DNA. The chain employs TRDV1 and TRDJ1; TRDD3 agrees at 13 bases. Germline V gives CDR1 TSWWSYY, CDR2 QGS. This CDR3 comprises 25 residues. The junction had 29 bases not matched to a gene; V was cut back by 4 bases and J by 0 bases. CDR3 protein: CALGVPLLTRTGGYAKKLYTDKLIF. The CDR3 DNA sequence: TGTGCTCTTGGGGTACCGTTACTAACCCGTACTGGGGGATACGCGAAGAAGCTCTACACCGATAAACTCATCTTT.

A few counts support this clone. A far larger clone is off by one base, so a read error is likely. Additional DNA sequences in this sample encode the identical CDR3. The gene calls are TRDV2 and TRDJ1; TRDD3 matches at 10 bases. The CDR3 consists of 16 residues. Germline CDR1 reads GEAIGNYY; CDR2 reads EKD. CDR3 nucleotide sequence: TGTGCCTGTGACAACCTGGGGGATAAGAACACCGACAAACTCATCTTT. Its protein product is CACDNLGDKNTDKLIF.